This T cell receptor beta chain was captured in a study of blood T cells in healthy people across ages. Study results and caveats: Whereas aged donors had fewer naive CD4+ cells, long-lived donors had more of them and higher diversity.

A sample-barcoded 5' primer and a J-beta primer mix were used in a second PCR of roughly 6 to 11 cycles. In TCRdb, the 5' RACE reads were re-called with MiXCR into one record per CDR3 protein. The sample has 780,000 or so distinct CDR3 sequences, more than 50% seen once. A note on this clonotype: Antigen specificity is unknown.

The sequence derives from a man aged 40-50 years in good health. The sequenced material came from blood.

The CDR3 DNA is TGCAGCGTTGAATACCCGGCCAGGCGGCAGACCCAGTACTTC. This gives the protein CSVEYPARRQTQYF. The V gene is TRBV29-1, the J gene TRBJ2-5; the D is unclear. V was clipped by 2 bases and J by 6 bases, with 16 bases between them. There are 14 residues in the CDR3. Germline CDR1 SQVTM, CDR2 ANQGSEA.